The T cell receptor beta chain under discussion was sequenced for a study of blood T cells in healthy people across ages. Study-wide findings and caveats: Investigators treated diversity estimates from one million T cells as underestimates. Older individuals had lower TCR beta diversity per million T cells (the decline was roughly linear).

The germline V gene encodes CDR1 LGHNA and CDR2 YSLEER. V lost 4 bases and J lost 1, with 13 bases in between. The CDR3 has 15 residues. With regard to this clonotype: Antigen specificity is unknown.

The donors, aged roughly 6 to 100, were healthy Caucasians from Russia. Total RNA, at least 5 micrograms per sample, was extracted from PBMCs. Primers used in a second PCR of roughly 6 to 11 cycles were a sample-barcoded 5' primer and a J-beta primer mix. TCRdb re-called the 5' RACE reads with MiXCR, one entry per CDR3 protein. Altogether 550,000 to 700,000 distinct CDR3 sequences are present, roughly a quarter being singletons, with the ten largest covering around 18%. Sample: blood. This receptor was taken from a woman between 65 and 79 years old in good health. The chain uses TRBV4-3 and TRBJ1-1; D is possibly TRBD1 (5 bases). CDR3 sequence reads: CASSRLGQGNTEAFF. The CDR3 DNA sequence: TGCGCCAGCAGCCGCCTGGGGCAGGGGAACACTGAAGCTTTCTTT.